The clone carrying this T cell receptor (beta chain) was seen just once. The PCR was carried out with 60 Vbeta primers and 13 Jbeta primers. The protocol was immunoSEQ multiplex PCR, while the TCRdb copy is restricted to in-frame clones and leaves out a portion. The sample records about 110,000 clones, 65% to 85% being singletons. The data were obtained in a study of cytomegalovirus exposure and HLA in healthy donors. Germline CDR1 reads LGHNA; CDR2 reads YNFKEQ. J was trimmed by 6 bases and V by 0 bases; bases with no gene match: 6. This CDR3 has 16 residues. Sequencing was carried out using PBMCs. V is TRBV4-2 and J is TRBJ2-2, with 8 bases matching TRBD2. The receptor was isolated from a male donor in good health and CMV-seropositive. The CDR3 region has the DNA TGTGCCAGCAGCCAAGATGTTAGCGGGGAGGCCGGGGAGCTGTTTTTT. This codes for CASSQDVSGEAGELFF.